This section outlines one TCR beta chain sequence together with its context. Sequencing was performed with immunoSEQ multiplex PCR; in TCRdb, only in-frame clones are kept and a portion is missing. The sample holds fewer than 250,000 clones, over 75% seen once. The data were obtained in a study of blood T cell repertoires in COVID-19. At the level of the study: Sources were T cells, B-cell-depleted T cells, or PBMCs; the material itself was cDNA or gDNA.

The CDR3 is 13 amino acids. The germline V gene encodes CDR1 SGHDT and CDR2 YYEEEE. V was shortened by 4 bases and J by 1 base, with 8 bases between the two germline ends. This sequence joins TRBV5-6 and TRBJ1-1; D is ambiguous. The sequence was obtained from a woman aged 45-65 years with acute COVID-19. Material for sequencing was PBMCs or T cells enriched from blood (not recorded which). Here the CDR3 reads CASSPQENTEAFF. CDR3 nucleotides: TGTGCCAGCAGCCCTCAGGAGAACACTGAAGCTTTCTTT.